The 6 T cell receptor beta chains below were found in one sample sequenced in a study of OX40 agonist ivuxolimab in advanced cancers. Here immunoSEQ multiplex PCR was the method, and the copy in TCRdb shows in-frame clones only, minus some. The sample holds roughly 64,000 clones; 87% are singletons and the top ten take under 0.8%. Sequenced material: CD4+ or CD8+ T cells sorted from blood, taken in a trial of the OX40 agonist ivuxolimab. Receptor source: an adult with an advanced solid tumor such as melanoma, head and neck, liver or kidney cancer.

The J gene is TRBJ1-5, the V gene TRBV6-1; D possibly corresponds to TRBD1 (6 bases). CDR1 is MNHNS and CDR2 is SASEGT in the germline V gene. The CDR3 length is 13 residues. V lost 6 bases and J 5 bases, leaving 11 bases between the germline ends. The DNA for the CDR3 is TGTGCCAGCAGCGGACAGCCAGATCAGCCCCAGCATTTT. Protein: CASSGQPDQPQHF.

CDR3 in amino acids: CASSLTLAGVETQYF. The CDR3 coding sequence is TGTGCCAGCAGCTTGACCTTAGCGGGAGTGGAGACCCAGTACTTC. V gene TRBV11-2 combines with J gene TRBJ2-5, with TRBD2 identical over 9 bases. Germline loops: CDR1 SGHAT, CDR2 FQNNGV. V dropped 3 bases and J dropped 5; count of bases not matched to a gene: 7. CDR3 length: 15 amino acids.

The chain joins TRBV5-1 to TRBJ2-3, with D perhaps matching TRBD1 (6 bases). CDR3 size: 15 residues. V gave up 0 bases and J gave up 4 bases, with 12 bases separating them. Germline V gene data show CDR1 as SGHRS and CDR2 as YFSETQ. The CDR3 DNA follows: TGCGCCAGCAGCTTGGGGGACAATCCGGCAGATACGCAGTATTTT. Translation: CASSLGDNPADTQYF.

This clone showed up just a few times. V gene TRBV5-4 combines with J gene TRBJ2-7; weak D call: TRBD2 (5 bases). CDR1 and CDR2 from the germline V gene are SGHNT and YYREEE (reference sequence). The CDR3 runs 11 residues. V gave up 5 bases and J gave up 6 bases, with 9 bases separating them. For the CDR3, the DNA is TGTGCCAGCAGTCTCCGGGGCGAGCAGTACTTC. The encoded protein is CASSLRGEQYF.

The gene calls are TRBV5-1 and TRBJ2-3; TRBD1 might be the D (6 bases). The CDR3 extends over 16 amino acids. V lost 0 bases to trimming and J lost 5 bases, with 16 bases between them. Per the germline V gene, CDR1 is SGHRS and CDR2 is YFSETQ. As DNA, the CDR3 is TGCGCCAGCAGCTTGGGAGGGGGTGTCCTTGGAGATACGCAGTATTTT. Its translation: CASSLGGGVLGDTQYF. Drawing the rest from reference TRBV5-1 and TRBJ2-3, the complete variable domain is KAGVTQTPRYLIKTRGQQVTLSCSPISGHRSVSWYQQTPGQGLQFLFEYFSETQRNKGNFPGRFSGRQFSNSRSEMNVSTLELGDSALYLCASSLGGGVLGDTQYFGPGTRLTVL.

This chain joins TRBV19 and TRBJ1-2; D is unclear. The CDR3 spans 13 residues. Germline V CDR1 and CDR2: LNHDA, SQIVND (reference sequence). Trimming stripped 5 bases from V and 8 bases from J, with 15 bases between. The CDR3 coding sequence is TGTGCCAGTAGTCTCAAAGGCCTGGGCGGCTACACCTTC. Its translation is CASSLKGLGGYTF.